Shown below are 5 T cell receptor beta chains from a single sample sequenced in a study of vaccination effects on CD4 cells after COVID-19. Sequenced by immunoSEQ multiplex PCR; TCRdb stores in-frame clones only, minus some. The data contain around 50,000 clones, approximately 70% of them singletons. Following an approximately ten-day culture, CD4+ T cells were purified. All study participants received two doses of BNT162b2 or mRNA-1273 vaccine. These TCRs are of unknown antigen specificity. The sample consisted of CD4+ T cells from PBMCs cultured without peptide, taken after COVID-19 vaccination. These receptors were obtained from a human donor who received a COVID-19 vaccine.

CDR3 DNA sequence: TGTGCCAGCTCACCAAGGATGACAGCCAGCTCTGGAAACACCATATATTTT. This translates into CASSPRMTASSGNTIYF. V and J are TRBV18 and TRBJ1-3; a possible D gene is TRBD1 (5 bases). Trimming took 2 bases from V and 0 from J, leaving 14 bases between them. The CDR3 sequence is 17 residues long. CDR1 and CDR2 from the germline V gene are KGHSH and LQKENI.

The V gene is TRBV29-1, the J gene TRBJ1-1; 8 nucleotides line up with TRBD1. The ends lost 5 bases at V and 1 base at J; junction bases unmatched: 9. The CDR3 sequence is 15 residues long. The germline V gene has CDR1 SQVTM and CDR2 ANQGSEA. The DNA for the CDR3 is TGCAGCGTTTCACATACCGGGACAGGGAACACTGAAGCTTTCTTT. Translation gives CSVSHTGTGNTEAFF. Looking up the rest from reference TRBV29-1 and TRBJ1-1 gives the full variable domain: SAVISQKPSRDICQRGTSLTIQCQVDSQVTMMFWYRQQPGQSLTLIATANQGSEATYESGFVIDKFPISRPNLTFSTLTVSNMSPEDSSIYLCSVSHTGTGNTEAFFGQGTRLTVV.

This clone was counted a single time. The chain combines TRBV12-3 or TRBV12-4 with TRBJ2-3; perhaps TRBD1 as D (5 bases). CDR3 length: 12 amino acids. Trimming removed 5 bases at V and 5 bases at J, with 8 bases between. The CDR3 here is CASSPGRDTQYF. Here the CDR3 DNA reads TGTGCCAGCAGTCCAGGGCGAGATACGCAGTATTTT.

CDR3 region: CASRLVPGPRGGANVLTF. The CDR3 DNA reads as TGTGCAAGTCGCTTAGTTCCCGGCCCCAGAGGTGGGGCCAACGTCCTGACTTTC. J is TRBJ2-6 and V is TRBV12-2; TRBD2 is the table's D call, not checked against the DNA. TRBV12-2 is flagged as a pseudogene. CDR3 length: 18 residues.

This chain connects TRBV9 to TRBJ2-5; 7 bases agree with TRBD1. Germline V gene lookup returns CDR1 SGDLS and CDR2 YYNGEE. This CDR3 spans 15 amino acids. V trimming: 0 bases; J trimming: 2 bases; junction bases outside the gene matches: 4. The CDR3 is CASSVVGRGQETQYF. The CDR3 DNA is TGTGCCAGCAGCGTAGTGGGCAGGGGGCAAGAGACCCAGTACTTC.